These 17 T cell receptor beta chains were sequenced from one sample in a study of shared clonotypes between healthy human individuals. Clones were sequenced by immunoSEQ multiplex PCR, and TCRdb holds only the in-frame ones, with some missing. This sample carries some 500,000 clones, roughly 95% of them seen once, and the ten largest clones take approximately 0.06%. The sample comprised naive CD4+ T cells sorted from blood. Indicated subset: CD45RA+ positively selected. These TCRs come from a woman younger than 45 in good health.

V gene TRBV20-1 combines with J gene TRBJ2-1; D is perhaps TRBD1 (5 bases). The CDR3 consists of 11 residues. Looked up from germline, CDR1 is DFQATT and CDR2 is SNEGSKA (reference sequence). Trimming shortened V by 3 bases and J by 12 bases, and 12 bases separated the two germline ends. As DNA, the CDR3 is TGCAGTGCTAGTAGTGGGGCAAGGCAGTTCTTC. It yields the protein CSASSGARQFF.

The sample holds one count of this clone. The V gene is TRBV9, the J gene TRBJ1-2, with D perhaps matching TRBD1 (5 bases). V lost 3 bases, J lost 7 bases, and 25 bases lay in between. The CDR3 extends over 17 amino acids. Germline V gene lookup returns CDR1 SGDLS and CDR2 YYNGEE. DNA of the CDR3: TGTGCCAGCAGCGCTCCCACCGGGACTTCTTTTCCCTCTGGCTACACCTTC. It translates to CASSAPTGTSFPSGYTF.

The chain combines TRBV28 with TRBJ1-1; TRBD1 matches at 10 bases. Unmatched junction bases numbered 5, after V lost 2 bases and J lost 5 bases. CDR1 MDHEN and CDR2 SYDVKM come from the germline V gene. CDR3 size: 15 residues. The CDR3 region is CASSLDRGRYTEAFF. In DNA, the CDR3 is TGTGCCAGCAGTTTAGACAGGGGGCGTTATACTGAAGCTTTCTTT.

V gene TRBV23-1 combines with J gene TRBJ2-2, with 11 positions matching TRBD1. TRBV23-1 is an open reading frame, and its role is uncertain. The CDR3 spans 18 residues. Germline trimming cut 0 bases from V and 5 bases from J; bases unmatched to any gene: 8. The CDR3 DNA follows: TGCGCCAGCAGTCAATCGTATCATGGGACAGGGGGGACCGGGGAGCTGTTTTTT. This sequence encodes CASSQSYHGTGGTGELFF.

The chain links TRBV18 to TRBJ2-3; D not resolved. Germline V gene data show CDR1 as KGHSH and CDR2 as LQKENI. Trimming took 3 bases from V and 0 from J, leaving 7 bases between them. CDR3 length equals 14 residues. The CDR3 DNA is TGTGCCAGCTCACCCGAAGCTAGCACAGATACGCAGTATTTT. It is translated as CASSPEASTDTQYF.

This chain links TRBV28 with TRBJ2-7; D assignment may be TRBD1 or TRBD2 (5 bases each). The germline gives CDR1 MDHEN, CDR2 SYDVKM. The CDR3 covers 13 residues. V lost 7 bases, J lost 6 bases, and 16 bases lay in between. CDR3 region: CASTAGSKGEQYF. The CDR3, as DNA: TGTGCCAGCACCGCAGGGAGTAAGGGCGAGCAGTACTTC.

The chain links TRBV6-6 to TRBJ2-2, with D possibly TRBD2 on 5 matching bases. The germline CDR1 and CDR2 sequences are MNHNY and SVGAGI (reference sequence). This CDR3 is 14 amino acids long. Trimming left V 10 bases short and J 1 base short, with 13 bases between. This chain's CDR3 is CANPREGNTGELFF. CDR3 coding DNA: TGTGCCAACCCGAGGGAAGGGAACACCGGGGAGCTGTTTTTT.

V usage is TRBV18 and J usage is TRBJ2-7, with D possibly being TRBD1 or TRBD2 (6 bases each). Germline V gene lookup returns CDR1 KGHSH and CDR2 LQKENI. There are 15 residues in the CDR3. V was cut by 5 bases and J by 0 bases, with 14 bases left in between. CDR3 DNA: TGTGCCAGCTCATCTGGGACGGGGGCCTCCTACGAGCAGTACTTC. Protein sequence: CASSSGTGASYEQYF.

This clone is a singleton in its sample. The V and J genes are TRBV2 and TRBJ1-3; D unclear. This CDR3 is built from 13 residues. Germline V gives CDR1 SNHLY, CDR2 FYNNEI. V lost 8 bases, J lost 0 bases, and 8 bases lay in between. The CDR3 region has the DNA TGTGCCAGCGGATTGGACTCTGGAAACACCATATATTTT. Translating it yields CASGLDSGNTIYF. The full variable domain, in which reference TRBV2 and TRBJ1-3 provide the parts outside the CDR3, is EPEVTQTPSHQVTQMGQEVILRCVPISNHLYFYWYRQILGQKVEFLVSFYNNEISEKSEIFDDQFSVERPDGSNFTLKIRSTKLEDSAMYFCASGLDSGNTIYFGEGSWLTVV.

The chain combines TRBV9 with TRBJ2-3; 9 bases align to TRBD2. The ends lost 2 bases at V and 4 bases at J; junction bases unmatched: 5. The CDR3 sequence is 15 residues long. Germline assignment: CDR1 SGDLS and CDR2 YYNGEE. CDR3 sequence: CASSVLREGPDTQYF. CDR3 nucleotides: TGTGCCAGCAGCGTTTTGCGGGAGGGGCCAGATACGCAGTATTTT. The full variable domain, its missing parts supplied by reference TRBV9 and TRBJ2-3, is DSGVTQTPKHLITATGQRVTLRCSPRSGDLSVYWYQQSLDQGLQFLIQYYNGEERAKGNILERFSAQQFPDLHSELNLSSLELGDSALYFCASSVLREGPDTQYFGPGTRLTVL.

The chain employs TRBV28 and TRBJ1-5; possible D gene TRBD1, 5 bases. Germline CDR1 and CDR2: MDHEN and SYDVKM. The CDR3 is 14 residues long. V lost 7 bases and J lost 9, with 19 bases in between. Here the CDR3 reads CASTGGDGGRPQHF. CDR3 DNA sequence: TGTGCCAGCACCGGAGGGGACGGGGGTAGGCCCCAGCATTTT. Filled out from reference TRBV28 and TRBJ1-5, the complete variable domain reads DVKVTQSSRYLVKRTGEKVFLECVQDMDHENMFWYRQDPGLGLRLIYFSYDVKMKEKGDIPEGYSVSREKKERFSLILESASTNQTSMYLCASTGGDGGRPQHFGDGTRLSIL.

V and J are TRBV5-8 and TRBJ1-4; D not resolved. This CDR3 contains 15 residues. V was pared by 1 base and J by 5 bases, with 12 bases between. Germline CDR1 is SGHTS and CDR2 is YDEGEE. CDR3 DNA sequence: TGTGCCAGCAGCTTGTGGGGTAGAACCAATGAAAAACTGTTTTTT. The encoded protein is CASSLWGRTNEKLFF.

The chain links TRBV7-2 to TRBJ2-2, with a tentative D call TRBD2 (5 bases). Per the germline V gene, CDR1 is SGHTA and CDR2 is FQGNSA. CDR3 length equals 14 residues. V was trimmed by 1 base and J by 6 bases, leaving 9 bases between them. CDR3 bases: TGTGCCAGCAGCTTAGAGCGGTGGGCCGGGGAGCTGTTTTTT. Translation gives CASSLERWAGELFF.

As to this clone: Other DNA sequences from this sample encode an identical CDR3 as well. The chain uses TRBV6-5 and TRBJ1-2; TRBD1 aligns across 7 bases. This CDR3 region has 13 residues. V trimming: 5 bases; J trimming: 2 bases; junction bases outside the gene matches: 2. Germline V lookup: CDR1 MNHEY, CDR2 SVGAGI. This chain's CDR3 is CASSPGQNYGYTF. The CDR3 nucleotides are TGTGCCAGCAGTCCGGGACAGAACTATGGCTACACCTTC.

The chain joins TRBV6-5 to TRBJ2-7; a possible D gene is TRBD2 (5 bases). Per the germline V gene, CDR1 is MNHEY and CDR2 is SVGAGI. V was shortened by 3 bases and J by 6 bases, with 15 bases between the two germline ends. The CDR3 loop spans 14 amino acids. The CDR3, as DNA: TGTGCCAGCAGTTATACCCGGACTGCACTCGAGCAGTACTTC. Its translation is CASSYTRTALEQYF.

The chain couples TRBV30 to TRBJ2-5; maybe TRBD1 (7 bases). Germline V CDR1 and CDR2: GTSNPN, SVGIG (reference sequence). The CDR3 totals 15 residues. V was pared by 1 base and J by 1 base, with 13 bases between. CDR3 region: CAWSGGTAIQETQYF. CDR3 bases: TGTGCCTGGAGTGGCGGGACAGCGATCCAAGAGACCCAGTACTTC.

This chain connects TRBV7-9 to TRBJ2-7; 7 positions agree with TRBD2. CDR3 length equals 11 residues. V shed 6 bases and J 6 bases; nucleotides not matched to a gene: 2. The germline gives CDR1 SEHNR, CDR2 FQNEAQ (reference sequence). The CDR3 loop reads CASSSGGEQYF. In DNA, the CDR3 is TGTGCCAGCAGTTCGGGGGGCGAGCAGTACTTC.